Below, 8 T cell receptor beta chains from the same sample are listed, as sequenced in a study of T cell clonotyping in hematopoietic cell transplantation. The data were produced by immunoSEQ multiplex PCR, yet TCRdb's version contains in-frame clones alone and is incomplete. This table has tens of thousands of clones, 95% appearing once. Sequencing used peripheral blood mononuclear cells. The receptors originated from a man aged 25-45 years in good health. Some clones in this sample may be carry-over from other donors' samples.

The V call is TRBV19, the J call TRBJ2-1; 10 bases fit TRBD2. Germline CDR1 LNHDA, CDR2 SQIVND (reference sequence). V lost 10 bases and J lost 4; bases outside the gene matches: 13. The CDR3 covers 16 residues. As DNA, the CDR3 is TGTGCCACCGGACTAGCGGCAACGCCTGGGTACAATGAGCAGTTCTTC. It yields the protein CATGLAATPGYNEQFF.

The table lists this clone with a few counts. The V call is TRBV5-1, the J call TRBJ2-7, with D possibly TRBD2 on 6 matching bases. This CDR3 has 12 residues. The germline V gene encodes CDR1 SGHRS and CDR2 YFSETQ. Trimming cost V 4 bases and J 9 bases, with 14 bases left between them. CDR3 nucleotides: TGCGCCAGCAGCCCCGCTAGGGAGGTGCAGTACTTC. Translating gives CASSPAREVQYF.

The chain uses TRBV11-1 and TRBJ2-7; the match to TRBD1 covers 8 bases. CDR3 length: 13 amino acids. J was trimmed by 3 bases and V by 11 bases; bases with no gene match: 9. CDR1 is SGHAT and CDR2 is FQDESV in the germline V gene (reference sequence). In DNA, the CDR3 is TGTGCCTCATGTCAGGGGGCCTACTACGAGCAGTACTTC. Translated: CASCQGAYYEQYF. Complete variable domain (other parts from reference TRBV11-1 and TRBJ2-7): EAEVAQSPRYKITEKSQAVAFWCDPISGHATLYWYRQILGQGPELLVQFQDESVVDDSQLPKDRFSAERLKGVDSTLKIQPAELGDSAMYLCASCQGAYYEQYFGPGTRLTVT.

The genes are TRBV6-1 and TRBJ1-1; 8 bases are shared with TRBD1. V was pared by 0 bases and J by 6 bases, with 12 bases of the junction left unmatched. Germline V lookup: CDR1 MNHNS, CDR2 SASEGT. The length of the CDR3 is 17 residues. The CDR3 reads CASSEALQRQGRPEAFF. CDR3 nucleotides: TGTGCCAGCAGTGAAGCGCTTCAGCGACAGGGGAGGCCTGAAGCTTTCTTT.

V usage is TRBV29-1 and J usage is TRBJ2-5; weak D call: TRBD2 (5 bases). Trimming pared 4 bases from V and 3 bases from J, leaving 9 bases between. This CDR3 region has 12 residues. Germline loops: CDR1 SQVTM, CDR2 ANQGSEA. This chain's CDR3 is CSVVSGEETQYF. In DNA form, the CDR3 reads TGCAGCGTTGTTTCCGGGGAAGAGACCCAGTACTTC. The variable domain in full, completed from reference TRBV29-1 and TRBJ2-5, reads SAVISQKPSRDICQRGTSLTIQCQVDSQVTMMFWYRQQPGQSLTLIATANQGSEATYESGFVIDKFPISRPNLTFSTLTVSNMSPEDSSIYLCSVVSGEETQYFGPGTRLLVL.

The rearrangement uses TRBV19 and TRBJ2-5; tentatively, D is TRBD1 (6 bases). V gave up 1 base and J gave up 1 base, with 16 bases separating them. This CDR3 has 17 residues. Germline assignment: CDR1 LNHDA and CDR2 SQIVND (reference sequence). Written as DNA, the CDR3 is TGTGCCAGTAGTATAGTACCCCTACGAGGGGGCCAAGAGACCCAGTACTTC. Its protein product is CASSIVPLRGGQETQYF.

CDR3 nucleotide sequence: TGTGCCAGCAGCTTAGGGAAGAGGGCTGTGCAGTTCTTC. Its translation is CASSLGKRAVQFF. V gene TRBV11-3 combines with J gene TRBJ2-1; tentative D call: TRBD2 (5 bases). Germline V CDR1 and CDR2: SGHNT, YENEEA. The CDR3 length is 13 residues. V lost 1 base and J 12 bases, leaving 13 bases between the germline ends.

This clone was observed once. This rearrangement joins TRBV2 to TRBJ1-1, with 11 bases fitting TRBD1. With 6 bases clipped from V and 6 bases from J, the junction kept 0 bases outside the gene matches. This CDR3 region has 12 residues. The germline CDR1 and CDR2 sequences are SNHLY and FYNNEI. CDR3 sequence reads: CASRDRGPEAFF. The CDR3 coding sequence is TGTGCCAGCAGGGACAGGGGGCCTGAAGCTTTCTTT.